This T cell receptor beta chain was identified in a study of OX40 agonist ivuxolimab in advanced cancers. Study details: Enrollees could have had prior anti-PD-1, anti-PD-L1 or anti-CTLA-4 therapy, which under 50% had received.

Generated by immunoSEQ multiplex PCR, the TCRdb table keeps only in-frame clones and is missing some. Counted here are more than 20,000 clones, roughly 80% occurring once; the ten biggest clones make up approximately 30%. Germline-derived CDR1 and CDR2 are SEHNR and FQNEAQ (reference sequence). The V end was cut by 0 bases, the J end by 6 bases, with 12 bases between. The CDR3 runs 16 residues. The study's findings and limits: Doses of 0.1 to 3.0 mg/kg were accompanied by clonal expansion of CD4+ and CD8+ blood T cells by week 6.

Note on this clone: Its antigen remains unidentified.

Individuals having autoimmune disease history or systemic immunosuppression were not enrolled. The investigators sampled blood at baseline, at cycle 4 day 1, and at cycle 7 day 1. The TCR sequence derives from an adult with an advanced solid tumor such as melanoma, head and neck, liver or kidney cancer. The specimen comprised CD4+ or CD8+ T cells sorted from blood, sampled in a trial of the OX40 agonist ivuxolimab. The rearrangement uses TRBV7-9 and TRBJ1-6; tentatively, D is TRBD1 (6 bases). CDR3 region: CASSLAGGQINSPLHF. CDR3 DNA: TGTGCCAGCAGCTTAGCTGGCGGACAGATTAATTCACCCCTCCACTTT.